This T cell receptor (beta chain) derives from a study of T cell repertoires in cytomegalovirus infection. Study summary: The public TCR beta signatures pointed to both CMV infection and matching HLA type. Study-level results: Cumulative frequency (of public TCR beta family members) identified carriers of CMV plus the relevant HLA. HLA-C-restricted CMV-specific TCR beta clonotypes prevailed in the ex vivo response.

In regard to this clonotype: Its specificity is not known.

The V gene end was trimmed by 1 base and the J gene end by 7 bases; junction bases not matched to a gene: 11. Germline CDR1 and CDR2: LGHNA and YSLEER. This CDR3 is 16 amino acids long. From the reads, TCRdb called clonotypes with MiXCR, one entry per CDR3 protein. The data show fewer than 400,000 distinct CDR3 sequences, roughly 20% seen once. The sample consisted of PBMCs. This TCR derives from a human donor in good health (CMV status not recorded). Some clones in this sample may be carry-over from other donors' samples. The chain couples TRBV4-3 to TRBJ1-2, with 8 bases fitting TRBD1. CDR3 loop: CASSQVGQGRRAGYTF. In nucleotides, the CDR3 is TGCGCCAGCAGCCAAGTAGGACAGGGTCGTCGGGCTGGCTACACCTTC.